This record covers a single T cell receptor (beta chain). Its antigen is not known. The data originate from a study of T-cell reconstitution after alpha-beta-depleted transplantation in children. Study findings and constraints: From surviving recipient T cells and thymic progenitors came the high day-60 TCRbeta diversity observed in some patients. The main origin of T-cell counts and diversity one year after transplant was newly produced T cells. Alpha-beta T cells about two months after transplant reportedly derived from several hundred expanded graft clones.

Molecular barcoding with unique molecular identifiers was used for the TCRbeta library. TCRdb fed the PCR reads into MiXCR, producing one record per CDR3 protein. The data hold 250,000 to 400,000 distinct CDR3 sequences, with around 25% observed a single time. The CDR3 contains 16 residues. The ends were cut back, 4 bases at V and 0 bases at J, with 13 bases in the middle. CDR1 SGHDN and CDR2 FVKESK come from the germline V gene. The material was PBMCs, mostly from graft donor cells, obtained 180 days after TCRalphabeta/CD19-depleted stem cell transplant. The origin of this receptor is a male patient younger than 18 who had a stem cell transplant for acute lymphoblastic leukemia, so the T cells may come from the graft donor. The chain has TRBV14 and TRBJ2-4; D is perhaps TRBD1 or TRBD2 (5 bases each). The CDR3 loop reads CASSPGNRIAKNIQYF. The CDR3 nucleotides read TGTGCCAGCAGCCCGGGGAACAGGATAGCCAAAAACATTCAGTACTTC.